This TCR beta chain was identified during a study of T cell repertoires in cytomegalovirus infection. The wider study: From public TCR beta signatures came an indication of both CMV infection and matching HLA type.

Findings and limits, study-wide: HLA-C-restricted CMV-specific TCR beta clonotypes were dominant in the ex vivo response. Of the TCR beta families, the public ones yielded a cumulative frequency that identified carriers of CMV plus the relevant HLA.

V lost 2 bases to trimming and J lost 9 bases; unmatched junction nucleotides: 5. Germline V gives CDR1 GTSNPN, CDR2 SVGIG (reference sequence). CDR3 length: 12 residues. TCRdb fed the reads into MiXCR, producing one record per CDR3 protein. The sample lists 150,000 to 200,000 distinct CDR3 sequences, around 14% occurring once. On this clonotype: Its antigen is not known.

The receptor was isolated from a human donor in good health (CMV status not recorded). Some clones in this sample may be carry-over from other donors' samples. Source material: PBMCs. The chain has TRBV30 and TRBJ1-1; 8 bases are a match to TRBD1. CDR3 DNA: TGTGCCTGGAGTCCCCGGGACAGGCAAGCTTTCTTT. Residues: CAWSPRDRQAFF.